Below, 22 T cell receptor beta chains from the same sample are listed, as sequenced in a study of T cells in women clearing cervical HPV infection. Assay: immunoSEQ multiplex PCR; the TCRdb copy retains only in-frame clones and omits some. Found here are 20,000 to 25,000 clones; the top ten clones hold about 9%. The sample consisted of blood buffy coat. The receptors originated from a woman aged 18 to 75 with a cervical HPV16 infection that either progressed to CIN3+ or cleared (not recorded which).

On this clone itself: The DNA ends 3 residues before the CDR3 does, and the rest of the CDR3 is filled in from the germline J gene. The J gene is TRBJ1-2, the V gene TRBV2, with 9 nucleotides matching TRBD1. Looked up from germline, CDR1 is SNHLY and CDR2 is FYNNEI. V trimming: 6 bases; J trimming: 4 bases; junction bases outside the gene matches: 9. The CDR3 totals 15 residues. CDR3 sequence reads: CASRNRDRVFYGYTF. The part of the CDR3 DNA that was read is TGTGCCAGCAGAAACCGGGACAGGGTGTTCTATGGC.

Note on this clone: From the germline J gene comes the end of the CDR3, since the read stops 3 residues before it. The chain is built from TRBV5-1 and TRBJ2-7, with TRBD2 matching 7 bases. The CDR3 totals 16 residues. Germline-derived CDR1 and CDR2 are SGHRS and YFSETQ. V dropped 0 bases and J dropped 3; count of bases not matched to a gene: 9. The DNA read from the CDR3 is TGCGCCAGCAGCTTGGCTAGGCCTAGCGGATACTACGAG. Its translation is CASSLARPSGYYE. The whole CDR3 reads CASSLARPSGYYEQYF.

A remark on this clone: From the germline J gene comes the end of the CDR3, since the read stops 3 residues before it. V and J are TRBV11-2 and TRBJ2-7; D is ambiguous. Germline CDR1 SGHAT, CDR2 FQNNGV. The CDR3 loop spans 11 amino acids. Trimming removed 5 bases from V and 0 bases from J, with 2 bases in between. CDR3 region: CASSRSYEQYF. Incomplete CDR3 DNA: TGTGCCAGCAGCCGCTCCTACGAG.

Concerning this clone itself: Read sequence stops 3 residues before the CDR3 end, and the germline J gene provides the missing end. V and J are TRBV20-1 and TRBJ2-3, with 11 bases that match TRBD1. The CDR3 has 17 amino acids. Germline V gene data show CDR1 as DFQATT and CDR2 as SNEGSKA (reference sequence). The ends lost 0 bases at V and 3 bases at J; junction bases unmatched: 8. The CDR3 DNA, read in part, is TGCAGTGCTAGAGACAGGATGGGACAGGGGGGGACAGATACG. Its translation: CSARDRMGQGGTDT. The whole CDR3 sequence is CSARDRMGQGGTDTQYF.

On this clone itself: The missing CDR3 end, 3 residues past where the read stops, is filled in from the germline J gene. The chain links TRBV7-8 to TRBJ1-2; 9 bases are a match to TRBD1. Looked up from germline, CDR1 is SGHVS and CDR2 is FQNEAQ. This CDR3 has 14 amino acids. The CDR3 reads CASSRVGQGFNYTF. CDR3 bases read: TGTGCCAGCAGCCGAGTGGGACAGGGTTTTAAC.

As regards this clone: The read stops 3 residues short of the end of the CDR3; the missing end is completed from the germline J gene. The chain uses TRBV6-2 or TRBV6-3 and TRBJ1-2; D not resolved. The CDR3 covers 15 residues. The germline V gene has CDR1 MNHEY and CDR2 SVGEGT. CDR3 protein: CASSRSGSGHNDYTF. The sequenced part of the CDR3 DNA is TGTGCCAGCAGTCGTAGCGGGAGCGGCCACAATGAC.

Concerning this clone: The CDR3 is cut off 3 residues early in the read; its end comes from the germline J gene. The genes are TRBV19 and TRBJ1-4; possibly TRBD1 for D (5 bases). Per germline, CDR1 LNHDA and CDR2 SQIVND (reference sequence). There are 14 residues in the CDR3. The V gene lost 10 bases and the J gene lost 4 bases, with 16 bases spanning the gap. CDR3 loop: CATKLGQRNEKLFF. CDR3 DNA, as far as it was read: TGTGCCACTAAATTGGGGCAGCGTAATGAAAAA.

As to this clone: The read terminates 3 residues before the CDR3 end, so the remaining end is supplied by the germline J gene. The chain carries TRBV5-6 and TRBJ1-4; a weak D match, TRBD1 (6 bases). This CDR3 region has 14 residues. Germline V gene lookup returns CDR1 SGHDT and CDR2 YYEEEE. V shed 4 bases and J shed 2 bases, with 9 bases lying between them. The CDR3: CASSPGETNEKLFF. The covered CDR3 bases are TGTGCCAGCAGCCCAGGGGAGACTAATGAAAAA.

In regard to this clone: The read stops 3 residues short of the end of the CDR3; the missing end is completed from the germline J gene. The chain couples TRBV27 to TRBJ2-5; 10 positions match TRBD2. The germline CDR1 and CDR2 sequences are MNHEY and SMNVEV (reference sequence). With 2 bases clipped from V and 0 bases from J, the junction kept 0 bases outside the gene matches. CDR3 length equals 15 residues. The chain's CDR3 is CASSLLAGDQETQYF. The covered CDR3 bases are TGTGCCAGCAGTTTACTAGCGGGGGACCAAGAGACC.

Worth noting for this clone: Read coverage stops 3 residues before the CDR3 terminus; the germline J gene supplies the remainder. This chain joins TRBV12-3 or TRBV12-4 and TRBJ2-1; no definite D call. The CDR3 is 15 amino acids. Trimming left V 1 base short and J 0 bases short, with 7 bases between. The CDR3 sequence is CASSLGSSSYNEQFF. CDR3 DNA (partial): TGTGCCAGCAGTTTAGGCTCCAGCTCCTACAATGAG.

Comments on this clone: The sequenced fragment ends 3 residues before the CDR3 boundary, so the rest is inferred from the germline J gene. The chain links TRBV7-8 to TRBJ2-7; D may be TRBD1 (6 bases). The V and J ends lost 5 bases and 3 bases respectively, with 17 bases between them. This CDR3 region has 15 residues. CDR1 is SGHVS, CDR2 FQNEAQ, per germline. CDR3 DNA, as far as it was read: TGTGCCAGCAGCCGCGCCTCTGGACAGTTCTACGAG. Its protein is CASSRASGQFYE. The complete CDR3 sequence is CASSRASGQFYEQYF.

The CDR3 reads CASNRGLDYGYTF. The DNA read from the CDR3 is TGTGCCAGTAATAGGGGTCTTGACTATGGC. This chain connects TRBV19 to TRBJ1-2, with a weak D call TRBD1 (5 bases). Read sequence stops 3 residues before the CDR3 end, and the germline J gene provides the missing end. This CDR3 has 13 residues. The ends were cut back, 7 bases at V and 3 bases at J, with 12 bases in the middle. Germline lookup yields CDR1 LNHDA and CDR2 SQIVND (reference sequence). The full variable domain, rest sourced from reference TRBV19 and TRBJ1-2, is DGGITQSPKYLFRKEGQNVTLSCEQNLNHDAMYWYRQDPGQGLRLIYYSQIVNDFQKGDIAEGYSVSREKKESFPLTVTSAQKNPTAFYLCASNRGLDYGYTFGSGTRLTVV.

Worth noting for this clone: The read finishes 3 residues shy of the CDR3 end, and the germline J gene is used to complete it. The chain uses TRBV20-1 and TRBJ1-1, with D maybe TRBD1 (5 bases). CDR1 and CDR2 from the germline V gene are DFQATT and SNEGSKA (reference sequence). Trimming stripped 0 bases from V and 0 bases from J, with 8 bases between. The CDR3 is made up of 14 amino acids. The covered CDR3 bases are TGCAGTGCTAGAGATACAGGTCTGAACACTGAA. This gives the protein CSARDTGLNTE. The CDR3 as a whole reads CSARDTGLNTEAFF.

A remark on this clone: The read falls 3 residues short of the CDR3 end, and the missing part is taken from the germline J gene. The chain couples TRBV20-1 to TRBJ1-4; 7 positions agree with TRBD1. Germline V CDR1 and CDR2: DFQATT, SNEGSKA (reference sequence). J lost 0 bases, V lost 3 bases, and 10 bases had no gene match. The CDR3 extends over 17 amino acids. CDR3 amino acids: CSARPARQGATNEKLFF. Incomplete CDR3 DNA: TGCAGTGCTAGGCCCGCTCGACAGGGTGCAACTAATGAAAAA.

A note on this clone: The CDR3 extends 3 residues past the end of the read, so its final part is completed from the germline J gene. V usage is TRBV10-1 and J usage is TRBJ2-7, with 7 bases lining up with TRBD2. The CDR3 is made up of 15 amino acids. The ends lost 2 bases at V and 1 base at J; junction bases unmatched: 5. Germline CDR1 reads WNHNN; CDR2 reads SYGVQD (reference sequence). The CDR3 protein is CASSEGLADSYEQYF. Incomplete CDR3 DNA: TGCGCCAGCAGTGAGGGGCTAGCGGATTCCTACGAG.

The sequenced CDR3 bases are TGTGCCAGCAGTGAAGAGGCCCGGTCGGGGGGAATAGATACC. It is translated as CASSEEARSGGIDT. The full CDR3 protein reads CASSEEARSGGIDTYTF. The chain is built from TRBV2 and TRBJ1-2, with D possibly TRBD1 on 5 matching bases. The CDR3 goes on 3 residues after the read ends, and that part is filled in from the germline J gene. The CDR3 has 17 residues. Germline CDR1 reads SNHLY; CDR2 reads FYNNEI. Full variable domain (rest looked up from reference TRBV2 and TRBJ1-2): EPEVTQTPSHQVTQMGQEVILRCVPISNHLYFYWYRQILGQKVEFLVSFYNNEISEKSEIFDDQFSVERPDGSNFTLKIRSTKLEDSAMYFCASSEEARSGGIDTYTFGSGTRLTVV.

Worth noting for this clone: From the germline J gene comes the end of the CDR3, since the read stops 3 residues before it. This rearrangement joins TRBV7-9 to TRBJ2-7; 7 bases match TRBD1. Losses at the gene ends were 5 bases for V and 5 bases for J; bases not matched to a gene: 3. This CDR3 contains 12 residues. Germline assignment: CDR1 SEHNR and CDR2 FQNEAQ (reference sequence). CDR3 loop: CASSPTGDEQYF. The part of the CDR3 DNA that was read is TGTGCCAGCAGCCCAACAGGGGACGAG.

Turning to this clone: The read comes to an end 3 residues before the CDR3 does, leaving the germline J gene to fill in the end. This chain links TRBV6-1 with TRBJ1-1; D is uncertain. Germline CDR1 is MNHNS and CDR2 is SASEGT. The V gene lost 4 bases and the J gene lost 0 bases, with 9 bases spanning the gap. CDR3 length: 14 amino acids. This CDR3 is CASSVDAVNTEAFF. The CDR3 bases that were read are TGTGCCAGCAGTGTTGACGCGGTGAACACTGAA.

Note on this clone: The CDR3 end lies 3 residues beyond the end of the read and is filled in from the germline J gene. V usage is TRBV18 and J usage is TRBJ2-1; TRBD1 agrees at 7 bases. Germline CDR1 is KGHSH and CDR2 is LQKENI. The CDR3 runs 17 residues. Trimming took 6 bases from V and 5 from J; bases not matched to a gene: 16. The covered CDR3 bases are TGTGCCAGCTCCCCTTACCCCGGGACAGCCACGAACAATGAG. Translation gives CASSPYPGTATNNE. The complete CDR3 sequence is CASSPYPGTATNNEQFF.

For this clone: The missing CDR3 end, 3 residues past where the read stops, is filled in from the germline J gene. The J gene is TRBJ1-1, the V gene TRBV20-1, with a weak D call TRBD1 (6 bases). Germline assignment: CDR1 DFQATT and CDR2 SNEGSKA (reference sequence). The CDR3 contains 10 residues. The DNA read from the CDR3 is TGCAGTGCTAGTAGGGGGGAA. It translates to CSASRGE. The entire CDR3 sequence reads CSASRGEAFF.

For this clone: The observed sequence ends 3 residues before the CDR3 terminus, with the missing tail filled in from the germline J gene. The rearrangement links TRBV5-1 to TRBJ1-4, with a possible D match to TRBD1 (6 bases). The CDR3 sequence is 18 residues long. The V gene's germline CDR1 is SGHRS and CDR2 YFSETQ. Trimming removed 4 bases at V and 2 bases at J, with 21 bases between. The CDR3 region is CASSDGEAQGPTNEKLFF. The covered CDR3 bases are TGCGCCAGCAGCGACGGGGAGGCACAGGGTCCCACTAATGAAAAA. The full variable domain, rest sourced from reference TRBV5-1 and TRBJ1-4, is KAGVTQTPRYLIKTRGQQVTLSCSPISGHRSVSWYQQTPGQGLQFLFEYFSETQRNKGNFPGRFSGRQFSNSRSEMNVSTLELGDSALYLCASSDGEAQGPTNEKLFFGSGTQLSVL.

Remarks on this clone: The observed sequence ends 3 residues before the CDR3 terminus, with the missing tail filled in from the germline J gene. This chain uses TRBV19 with TRBJ2-7, with 8 bases matching TRBD2. Per the germline V gene, CDR1 is LNHDA and CDR2 is SQIVND (reference sequence). V dropped 3 bases and J dropped 4; count of bases not matched to a gene: 5. The CDR3 extends over 14 amino acids. The CDR3 bases that were read are TGTGCCAGTAGTATGGGAGCGGGAGTTTACGAG. It yields the protein CASSMGAGVYE. The CDR3 in full is CASSMGAGVYEQYF. Together with reference TRBV19 and TRBJ2-7, the CDR3 gives the full variable domain: DGGITQSPKYLFRKEGQNVTLSCEQNLNHDAMYWYRQDPGQGLRLIYYSQIVNDFQKGDIAEGYSVSREKKESFPLTVTSAQKNPTAFYLCASSMGAGVYEQYFGPGTRLTVT.